This T cell receptor beta chain stems from a study of T cell responses to AZD1222 COVID-19 vaccine (dated by TCRdb to the early 2020s). Study-level background: TCR sequencing was performed for about 250 trial participants, of whom about 200 were given two doses of AZD1222 and about 25 were given two doses of MenACWY control vaccine. Trial participants were enrolled by age into 18-55, 56-69 and 70-plus year subgroups, with 148, 28 and 57 TCR-sequenced participants respectively.

This clone has only one observation. Its antigen remains undetermined. Per-base qualities were not stored, and no clone one base away is much larger. The CDR3 regions of human TCRbeta chains were analyzed by immunosequencing. The authors' analysis ran thus. Repertoire TCRs were checked for matches against a reference library of SARS-CoV-2-specific TCRs that had been generated using the MIRA antigen-specificity platform. Breadth was defined as the fraction of unique TCRs that were SARS-CoV-2-associated. Depth was defined as the fraction of total T cells that were SARS-CoV-2-associated. Each spike-specific TCR was assigned to its reactive spike region and to a CD4 or CD8 class using the MIRA data. Log10-transformed breadth and depth values were compared by one-way ANOVA with Sidak's multiple comparisons tests. Here the immuneACCESS table is served through TCRdb, limited to in-frame sequences with V and J called. Missing clones are a known gap in these copies; in checked studies unresolved V genes cover under half, and the rest lacks a known reason. The V and J calls and clone size were taken over from that table, and D and trimming were inferred from the DNA. In this sample the table shows 150,000 to 200,000 clones, around 94% of which occur a single time. 5.1% of the sample is taken by the ten largest.

This specimen's time point label, per the study, means: about 28 days (+/-7) after the second vaccine dose. AZD1222 recipients given second doses at about 4 weeks or at about 12 weeks were pooled, since spike-specific TCR depth and breadth were not found to differ between the two schedules. Samples from vaccinated people were obtained from the UK trials COV001 and COV002, which included a single-blind randomized controlled phase 2/3 trial of AZD1222 (ChAdOx1 nCoV-19) in healthy adults. For TCRbeta chain sequencing, PBMC samples from trial participants were taken at day 0 and at day 28 after the second dose. Results and caveats for the whole study, not just this receptor: Epitopes outside the regions mutated in the B.1.351 and B.1.1.7 variants were reportedly recognized by nearly half of the unique spike-specific TCRs. In the small 56-69-year group, the increase in depth fell short of significance, most likely because of low power. After two AZD1222 doses, spike-specific TCR breadth and depth were significantly higher than at day 0 and than in MenACWY recipients. The vaccine-associated CD4 TCRs covered the entire spike protein, and the dominant responses fell in regions 160-218 and 743-854. Conclusions about previously exposed vaccinees were limited because only six AZD1222 recipients were SARS-CoV-2 seropositive at baseline. Most participants were white British and females outnumbered males, and the authors suggested that clonal diversity may have been underestimated. Because no day 14 peak-response samples were available, repertoires were characterized only after the peak T cell response.

Trimming takes 4 bases off V and 0 bases off J; junction bases not matched to a gene: 3. Based on the germline V gene, the CDR1 and CDR2 sequences are MDHEN and SYDVKM. From the cysteine up to the phenylalanine, the CDR3 has a length of 16 residues. Here the CDR3 DNA is all that survives: 48 bases in frame from base 1. The material sequenced was peripheral blood, taken 28 days after the second AZD1222 dose. This clonotype was obtained from an adult who received the AZD1222 COVID-19 vaccine. The sequence joins TRBV28 to TRBJ2-3; 11 middle bases align to TRBD2. The CDR3 has the sequence CASSSRTSGSTDTQYF. The DNA is TGTGCCAGCAGTTCCCGGACTAGCGGGAGCACAGATACGCAGTATTTT.